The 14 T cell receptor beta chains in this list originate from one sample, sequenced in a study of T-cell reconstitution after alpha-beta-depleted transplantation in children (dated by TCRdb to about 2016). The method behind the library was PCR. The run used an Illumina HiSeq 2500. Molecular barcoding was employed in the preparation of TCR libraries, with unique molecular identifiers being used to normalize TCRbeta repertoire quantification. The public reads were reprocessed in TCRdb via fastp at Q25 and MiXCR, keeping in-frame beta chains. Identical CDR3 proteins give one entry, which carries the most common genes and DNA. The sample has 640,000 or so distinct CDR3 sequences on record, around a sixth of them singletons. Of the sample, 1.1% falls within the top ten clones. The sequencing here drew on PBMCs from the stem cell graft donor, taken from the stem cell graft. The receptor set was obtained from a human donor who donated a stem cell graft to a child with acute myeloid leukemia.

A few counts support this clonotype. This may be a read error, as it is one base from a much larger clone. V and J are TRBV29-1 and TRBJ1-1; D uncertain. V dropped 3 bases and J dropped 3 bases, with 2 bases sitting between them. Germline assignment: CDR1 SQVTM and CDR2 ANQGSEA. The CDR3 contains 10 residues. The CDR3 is CSVDDTEAFF. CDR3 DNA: TGCAGCGTTGATGACACTGAAGCTTTCTTT.

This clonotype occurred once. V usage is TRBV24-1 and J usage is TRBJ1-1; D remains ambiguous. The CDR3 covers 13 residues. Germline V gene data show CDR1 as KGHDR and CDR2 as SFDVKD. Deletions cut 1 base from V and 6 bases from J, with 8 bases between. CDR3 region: CATSDFQSSEAFF. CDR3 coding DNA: TGTGCCACCAGTGATTTCCAAAGCTCTGAAGCTTTCTTT.

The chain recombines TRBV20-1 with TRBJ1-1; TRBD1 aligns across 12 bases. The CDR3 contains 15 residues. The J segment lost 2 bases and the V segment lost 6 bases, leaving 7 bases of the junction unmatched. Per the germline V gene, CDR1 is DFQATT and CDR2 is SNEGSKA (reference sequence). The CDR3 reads CSAEGQGAPNTEAFF. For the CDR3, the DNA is TGCAGTGCCGAGGGACAGGGGGCTCCAAACACTGAAGCTTTCTTT.

As DNA, the CDR3 is TGTGCCAGCAGCTCCGGTGGAACCAGAGCCTTTAGGGAGCAGTACTTC. Its protein product is CASSSGGTRAFREQYF. This rearrangement joins TRBV7-2 to TRBJ2-7; D unresolved. Germline V gene lookup returns CDR1 SGHTA and CDR2 FQGNSA. The CDR3 is 16 amino acids. V was shortened by 4 bases and J by 7 bases, with 23 bases between the two germline ends.

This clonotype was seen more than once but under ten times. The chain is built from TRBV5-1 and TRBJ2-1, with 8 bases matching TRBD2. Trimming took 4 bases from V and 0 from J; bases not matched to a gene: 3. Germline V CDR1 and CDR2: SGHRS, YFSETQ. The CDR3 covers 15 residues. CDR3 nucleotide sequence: TGCGCCAGCAGCACGGGAGGGAGCTCCTACAATGAGCAGTTCTTC. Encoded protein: CASSTGGSSYNEQFF.

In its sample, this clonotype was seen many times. CDR3 sequence: CASILDGNTGELFF. The CDR3 nucleotides are TGTGCCAGCATCCTCGACGGGAACACCGGGGAGCTGTTTTTT. The rearrangement uses TRBV12-3 or TRBV12-4 and TRBJ2-2; unclear D gene. V was trimmed by 7 bases and J by 1 base, leaving 10 bases between them. The CDR3 contains 14 residues.

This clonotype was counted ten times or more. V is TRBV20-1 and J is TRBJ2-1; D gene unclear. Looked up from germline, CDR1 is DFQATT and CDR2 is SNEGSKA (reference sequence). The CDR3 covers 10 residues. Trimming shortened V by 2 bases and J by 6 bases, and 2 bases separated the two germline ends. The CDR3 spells CSARSNEQFF. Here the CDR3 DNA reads TGCAGTGCTAGAAGCAATGAGCAGTTCTTC.

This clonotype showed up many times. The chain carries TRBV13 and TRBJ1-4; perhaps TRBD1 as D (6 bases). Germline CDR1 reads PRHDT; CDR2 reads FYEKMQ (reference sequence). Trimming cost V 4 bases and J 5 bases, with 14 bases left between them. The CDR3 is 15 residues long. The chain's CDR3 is CASSSGLTGNEKLFF. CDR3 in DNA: TGTGCCAGCAGCTCCGGCTTGACAGGCAATGAAAAACTGTTTTTT.

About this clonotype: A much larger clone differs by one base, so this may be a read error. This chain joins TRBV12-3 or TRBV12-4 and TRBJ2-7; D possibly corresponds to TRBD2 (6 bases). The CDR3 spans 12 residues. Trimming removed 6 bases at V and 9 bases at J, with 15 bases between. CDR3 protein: CASSYRGRGQYF. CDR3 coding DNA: TGTGCCAGCAGCTACCGCGGGCGGGGGCAGTACTTC.

The CDR3 region has the DNA TGTGCCAGCAGTCTAGCGGGGGGGGAATTTAATGAGCAGTTCTTC. Protein product: CASSLAGGEFNEQFF. The chain combines TRBV7-2 with TRBJ2-1; 12 bases map to TRBD2. This CDR3 region has 15 residues. With 6 bases clipped from V and 7 bases from J, the junction kept 7 bases outside the gene matches. The germline CDR1 and CDR2 sequences are SGHTA and FQGNSA.

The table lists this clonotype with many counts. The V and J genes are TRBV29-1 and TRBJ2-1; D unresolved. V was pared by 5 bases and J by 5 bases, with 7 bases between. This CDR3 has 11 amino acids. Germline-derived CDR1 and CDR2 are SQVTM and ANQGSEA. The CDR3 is CSVSGNNEQFF. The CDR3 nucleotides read TGCAGCGTTTCTGGAAACAATGAGCAGTTCTTC.

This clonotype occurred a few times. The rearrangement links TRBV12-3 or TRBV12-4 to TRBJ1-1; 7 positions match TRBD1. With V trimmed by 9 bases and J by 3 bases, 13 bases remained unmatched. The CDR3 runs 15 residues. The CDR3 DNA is TGTGCCAGTATACAGGGGCTCTCTGGGGACACTGAAGCTTTCTTT. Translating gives CASIQGLSGDTEAFF.

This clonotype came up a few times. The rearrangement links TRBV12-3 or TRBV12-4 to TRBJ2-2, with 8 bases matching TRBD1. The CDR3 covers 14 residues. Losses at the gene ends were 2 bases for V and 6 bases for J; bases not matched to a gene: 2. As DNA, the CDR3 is TGTGCCAGCAGTTTATCGGGACAGGCCGGGGAGCTGTTTTTT. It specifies CASSLSGQAGELFF.

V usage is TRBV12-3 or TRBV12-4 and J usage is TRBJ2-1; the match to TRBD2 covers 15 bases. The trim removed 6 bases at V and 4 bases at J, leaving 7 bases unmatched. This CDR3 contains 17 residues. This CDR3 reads CASRLAGTSGGYNEQFF. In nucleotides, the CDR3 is TGTGCCAGCAGGCTGGCCGGGACTAGCGGGGGGTACAATGAGCAGTTCTTC.